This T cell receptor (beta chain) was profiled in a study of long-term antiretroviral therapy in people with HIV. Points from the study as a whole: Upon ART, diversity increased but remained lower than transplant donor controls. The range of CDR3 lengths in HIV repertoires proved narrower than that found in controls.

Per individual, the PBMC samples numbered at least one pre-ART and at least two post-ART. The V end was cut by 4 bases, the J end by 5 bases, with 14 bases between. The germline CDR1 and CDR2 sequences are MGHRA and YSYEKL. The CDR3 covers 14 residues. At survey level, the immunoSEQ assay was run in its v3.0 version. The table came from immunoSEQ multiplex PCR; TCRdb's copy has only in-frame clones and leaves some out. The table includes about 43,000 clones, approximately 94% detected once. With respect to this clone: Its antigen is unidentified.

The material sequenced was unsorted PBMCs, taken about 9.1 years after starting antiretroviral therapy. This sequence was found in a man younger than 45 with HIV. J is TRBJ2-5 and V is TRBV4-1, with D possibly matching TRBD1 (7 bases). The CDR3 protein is CASSRLQGRETQYF. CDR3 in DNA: TGCGCCAGCAGCCGCTTACAGGGGAGGGAGACCCAGTACTTC.